These 19 T cell receptor beta chains originate from one sample sequenced in a study of T cell responses to AZD1222 COVID-19 vaccine. Only in-frame clones appear in the TCRdb table, and some are missing; sequencing was by immunoSEQ multiplex PCR. The sample has roughly 100,000 clones, around 87% seen once. The sample here was peripheral blood, taken 28 days after the second AZD1222 dose. These receptors came from an adult who received the AZD1222 COVID-19 vaccine.

The chain recombines TRBV7-2 with TRBJ2-7; D is perhaps TRBD1 (5 bases). CDR1 and CDR2 from the germline V gene are SGHTA and FQGNSA. There are 13 residues in the CDR3. The V end was cut by 3 bases, the J end by 6 bases, with 12 bases between. The CDR3 here is CASSFQGWGEQYF. In DNA, the CDR3 is TGTGCCAGCAGCTTCCAGGGTTGGGGCGAGCAGTACTTC.

The chain combines TRBV18 with TRBJ2-2, with 11 bases identical to TRBD2. The junction had 12 bases not matched to a gene; V was cut back by 3 bases and J by 6 bases. CDR3 size: 18 residues. Germline CDR1 KGHSH, CDR2 LQKENI. The CDR3 region is CASSPSPGTSGGPGELFF. The DNA of the CDR3 is TGTGCCAGCTCACCCAGTCCCGGGACTAGCGGTGGTCCCGGGGAGCTGTTTTTT.

Only a few counts were recorded for this clone. The rearrangement joins TRBV5-1 to TRBJ2-3; D is ambiguous. V lost 3 bases, J lost 4 bases, and 9 bases lay in between. The CDR3 is made up of 13 amino acids. Germline CDR1 and CDR2: SGHRS and YFSETQ. CDR3 DNA sequence: TGCGCCAGCAGCTCGAGTGTGGCAGATACGCAGTATTTT. As protein: CASSSSVADTQYF. Combining the CDR3 with reference TRBV5-1 and TRBJ2-3 gives the whole variable domain KAGVTQTPRYLIKTRGQQVTLSCSPISGHRSVSWYQQTPGQGLQFLFEYFSETQRNKGNFPGRFSGRQFSNSRSEMNVSTLELGDSALYLCASSSSVADTQYFGPGTRLTVL.

This chain links TRBV6-5 with TRBJ2-2; 8 nucleotides align to TRBD2. The germline V gene encodes CDR1 MNHEY and CDR2 SVGAGI. The CDR3 spans 15 residues. The trim removed 5 bases at V and 4 bases at J, leaving 6 bases unmatched. The CDR3 spells CASSRSGSATGELFF. CDR3 DNA sequence: TGTGCCAGCAGTCGAAGCGGGAGCGCCACCGGGGAGCTGTTTTTT.

J is TRBJ2-5 and V is TRBV7-3; 7 nucleotides match TRBD2. The CDR3 covers 15 residues. Losses at the gene ends were 5 bases for V and 5 bases for J; bases not matched to a gene: 11. Germline CDR1 SGHTA, CDR2 FQGTGA. CDR3: CASSKRLGEGETQYF. DNA of the CDR3: TGTGCCAGCAGCAAACGACTAGGGGAGGGGGAGACCCAGTACTTC.

The gene calls are TRBV27 and TRBJ2-7; D possibly corresponds to TRBD1 (8 bases). CDR1 and CDR2 from the germline V gene are MNHEY and SMNVEV (reference sequence). V was pared by 6 bases and J by 4 bases, with 16 bases between. CDR3 length: 14 residues. The CDR3 sequence: CASSHRGGQYEQYF. The CDR3 coding sequence is TGTGCCAGCAGCCACAGGGGGGGGCAATACGAGCAGTACTTC.

V gene TRBV5-8 combines with J gene TRBJ2-1; D uncertain. Trimming stripped 0 bases from V and 0 bases from J, with 13 bases between. Germline values: CDR1 SGHTS, CDR2 YDEGEE. This CDR3 region has 17 residues. The CDR3 reads CASSLAGSMSSYNEQFF. As DNA, the CDR3 is TGTGCCAGCAGCTTGGCAGGCTCCATGAGCTCCTACAATGAGCAGTTCTTC.

V and J are TRBV6-5 and TRBJ2-7; no definite D call. Trimming cost V 6 bases and J 1 base, with 13 bases left between them. This CDR3 is built from 14 residues. Germline V gene sequence: CDR1 MNHEY, CDR2 SVGAGI. This chain's CDR3 is CASSPTTVSYEQYF. In DNA, the CDR3 is TGTGCCAGCAGCCCGACGACGGTATCCTACGAGCAGTACTTC.

V gene TRBV7-2 combines with J gene TRBJ2-2; D call uncertain. This CDR3 has 15 amino acids. V was pared by 1 base and J by 1 base, with 7 bases between. The germline gives CDR1 SGHTA, CDR2 FQGNSA. The CDR3 sequence: CASSLVVVNTGELFF. The CDR3 nucleotides are TGTGCCAGCAGCTTAGTTGTTGTGAACACCGGGGAGCTGTTTTTT.

The chain uses TRBV2 and TRBJ1-1; D ambiguous. Deletions cut 5 bases from V and 0 bases from J, with 10 bases between. CDR1 is SNHLY, CDR2 FYNNEI, per germline. The CDR3 has 14 residues. Here the CDR3 reads CASSKTVMNTEAFF. CDR3 DNA sequence: TGTGCCAGCAGTAAAACAGTAATGAACACTGAAGCTTTCTTT.

The chain carries TRBV3-1 (or the pseudogene TRBV3-2) and TRBJ2-7; D perhaps matches TRBD2 (5 bases). The germline V gene encodes CDR1 LGHDT and CDR2 YNNKEL (reference sequence). V lost 0 bases and J 4 bases, leaving 13 bases between the germline ends. CDR3 length: 15 amino acids. The CDR3 DNA follows: TGTGCCAGCAGCCAAGATTTCTTGCGGGTTTACGAGCAGTACTTC. It translates to CASSQDFLRVYEQYF.

The chain is built from TRBV30 and TRBJ1-2, with a possible D match to TRBD1 (6 bases). CDR3 length: 13 amino acids. V was pared by 4 bases and J by 3 bases, with 12 bases between. Germline V lookup: CDR1 GTSNPN, CDR2 SVGIG (reference sequence). This chain's CDR3 is CAWNPQGDYGYTF. The DNA of the CDR3 is TGTGCCTGGAACCCACAGGGAGACTATGGCTACACCTTC.

This rearrangement joins TRBV10-3 to TRBJ1-3, with a possible D match to TRBD1 (5 bases). Germline values: CDR1 ENHRY, CDR2 SYGVKD. CDR3 length: 19 amino acids. V was trimmed by 3 bases and J by 0 bases, leaving 21 bases between them. The CDR3 sequence is CAISDMRQRGGNSGNTIYF. The CDR3 nucleotides read TGTGCCATCAGTGACATGAGGCAGAGGGGAGGGAACTCTGGAAACACCATATATTTT.

The chain is built from TRBV11-2 and TRBJ2-7; the match to TRBD1 covers 7 bases. Germline V gene lookup returns CDR1 SGHAT and CDR2 FQNNGV. The junction had 14 bases not matched to a gene; V was cut back by 7 bases and J by 2 bases. This CDR3 contains 16 residues. The CDR3 DNA reads TGTGCCAGCACCTACCCGTCGACAGGGCCGCCCTACGAGCAGTACTTC. Translation gives CASTYPSTGPPYEQYF.

The chain joins TRBV5-5 to TRBJ2-7; 11 bases map to TRBD2. Per germline, CDR1 SGHKS and CDR2 YYEKEE (reference sequence). The length of the CDR3 is 16 residues. V trimming: 4 bases; J trimming: 4 bases; junction bases outside the gene matches: 10. The CDR3 DNA is TGTGCCAGCAGCCGTATAGCGGGAGGGCCTGGGTACGAGCAGTACTTC. Protein: CASSRIAGGPGYEQYF.

The chain joins TRBV7-8 to TRBJ2-3; D is possibly TRBD1 (6 bases). Germline assignment: CDR1 SGHVS and CDR2 FQNEAQ. V was trimmed by 0 bases and J by 0 bases, leaving 13 bases between them. The CDR3 spans 17 residues. The CDR3 protein is CASSLAGGHPSTDTQYF. DNA of the CDR3: TGTGCCAGCAGCTTAGCAGGGGGACACCCTAGCACAGATACGCAGTATTTT.

The V gene is TRBV20-1, the J gene TRBJ1-2, with D perhaps TRBD1 (5 bases). This CDR3 comprises 11 residues. Per the germline V gene, CDR1 is DFQATT and CDR2 is SNEGSKA (reference sequence). V was cut by 3 bases and J by 8 bases, with 10 bases left in between. The CDR3 loop reads CSARGGLGYTF. In DNA form, the CDR3 reads TGCAGTGCTAGGGGGGGACTGGGCTACACCTTC.

A few counts support this clone. The genes are TRBV6-4 and TRBJ1-1; D remains ambiguous. The CDR3 is 15 residues long. Germline-derived CDR1 and CDR2 are MRHNA and SNTAGT. Trimming shortened V by 10 bases and J by 0 bases, and 18 bases separated the two germline ends. The CDR3: CANYPSGRLNTEAFF. The DNA of the CDR3 is TGTGCCAATTACCCAAGTGGCAGGCTGAACACTGAAGCTTTCTTT.

The rearrangement joins TRBV18 to TRBJ2-7; the D gene is possibly TRBD1 (5 bases). CDR3 size: 15 residues. Germline V gene lookup returns CDR1 KGHSH and CDR2 LQKENI. The ends were cut back, 5 bases at V and 3 bases at J, with 17 bases in the middle. CDR3 sequence: CASSGQGLGLYEQYF. The CDR3 DNA reads TGTGCCAGCTCAGGTCAGGGCCTAGGCCTCTACGAGCAGTACTTC.